This TCR beta chain was captured by sequencing in a study of T cell changes during pregnancy in multiple sclerosis. Germline lookup yields CDR1 MNHNS and CDR2 SASEGT. The CDR3 is made up of 14 amino acids. The germline V and J ends were trimmed by 8 bases and 1 base, with 12 bases remaining between them. The method was immunoSEQ multiplex PCR; TCRdb's version includes in-frame clones alone and lacks a portion of them. The top ten clones hold roughly 1.8% of a sample with 51,000 or so clones, roughly 93% of them seen once. Sequencing was performed on peripheral blood, taken in the second trimester of pregnancy. This clonotype was obtained from a female donor with multiple sclerosis, enrolled in a pregnancy study. V gene TRBV6-1 combines with J gene TRBJ1-3; a possible D gene is TRBD1 (5 bases). The CDR3 region is CASPGGWSGNTIYF. In DNA, the CDR3 is TGTGCCAGCCCGGGGGGGTGGTCTGGAAACACCATATATTTT.